Listed below are T cell receptor beta chains from one sample, sequenced in a study of metastatic and nonmetastatic thyroid tumors. TCRdb reprocessed the PCR reads using MiXCR. The data hold around 28,000 clones, with approximately 13% observed a single time. The sample taken for sequencing was blood. The source is a female donor with papillary thyroid cancer or a benign thyroid nodule (not recorded which). Some clones in this sample may be carry-over from other donors' samples. Both conserved end residues are part of each CDR3. Fields, in order: D gene, clone size, V gene, J gene, CDR3 DNA, CDR3 protein. A D gene is named only where the DNA matches it firmly. Rows give clone size only sometimes, using once, few, many, or a class for an expanded clone.

D gene: -
clone size: many
V gene: TRBV6-5
J gene: TRBJ2-7
CDR3 DNA: TGTGCCAGCAGTTACTCTGGGGGGAGGTCCTACGAGCAGTACTTC
CDR3 protein: CASSYSGGRSYEQYF

D gene: -
clone size: many
V gene: TRBV7-2
J gene: TRBJ2-5
CDR3 DNA: TGTGCCAGCAGCTTATACGTCCAAGAGACCCAGTACTTC
CDR3 protein: CASSLYVQETQYF

D gene: -
clone size: many
V gene: TRBV3-1
J gene: TRBJ2-7
CDR3 DNA: TGTGCCAGCAGCCAAGATTTCGGAAGTCTCTCCTACGAGCAGTACTTC
CDR3 protein: CASSQDFGSLSYEQYF

D gene: -
clone size: many
V gene: TRBV11-1
J gene: TRBJ1-6
CDR3 DNA: TGTGCCAGCAGCTTAGGCCACGACTTTTTTCATAATTCACCCCTCCACTTT
CDR3 protein: CASSLGHDFFHNSPLHF

D gene: -
clone size: many
V gene: TRBV11-2
J gene: TRBJ2-1
CDR3 DNA: TGTGCCAGCAGCTCAACCAATTACAATGAGCAGTTCTTC
CDR3 protein: CASSSTNYNEQFF

D gene: -
clone size: many
V gene: TRBV6-1
J gene: TRBJ1-3
CDR3 DNA: TGTGCCAGCAGTGAATTATACAGCTCGAGCTCTGGAAACACCATATATTTT
CDR3 protein: CASSELYSSSSGNTIYF

D gene: TRBD1
clone size: many
V gene: TRBV30
J gene: TRBJ1-1
CDR3 DNA: TGTGCCTGGGGCCAGGGGGTGGACACTGAAGCTTTCTTT
CDR3 protein: CAWGQGVDTEAFF

D gene: TRBD1
clone size: many
V gene: TRBV5-1
J gene: TRBJ1-5
CDR3 DNA: TGCGCCAGCAGCTTGGACAGGGGGCAGCCCCAGCATTTT
CDR3 protein: CASSLDRGQPQHF

D gene: TRBD1
clone size: -
V gene: TRBV4-3
J gene: TRBJ2-3
CDR3 DNA: TGCGCCAGCAGCCAAGACGGAGATCCACAGGGGCTGGGGACGCAGTATTTT
CDR3 protein: CASSQDGDPQGLGTQYF

D gene: TRBD2
clone size: many
V gene: TRBV25-1
J gene: TRBJ2-1
CDR3 DNA: TGTGCCAGCAGGGGGGGACTAGCGGGGGACAATGAGCAGTTCTTC
CDR3 protein: CASRGGLAGDNEQFF

D gene: TRBD1
clone size: many
V gene: TRBV12-3/TRBV12-4
J gene: TRBJ1-1
CDR3 DNA: TGTGCCAGCAGCCCGAACAGGGGTAGAACTGAAGCTTTCTTT
CDR3 protein: CASSPNRGRTEAFF

D gene: TRBD1
clone size: many
V gene: TRBV6-7
J gene: TRBJ1-5
CDR3 DNA: TGTGCCAGCAGTTACTCTACGGGACAGGGAGTTAATCAGCCCCAGCATTTT
CDR3 protein: CASSYSTGQGVNQPQHF